The clone carrying this TCR beta chain was seen a handful of times. Looked up from germline, CDR1 is LGHNA and CDR2 is YNFKEQ. CDR3 length: 16 residues. V lost 2 bases to trimming and J lost 5 bases; unmatched junction nucleotides: 10. This specimen comes from a study of HIV-infected patients and healthy controls. From the 5' RACE reads, TCRdb called clonotypes with MiXCR, one entry per CDR3 protein. Among some 67,000 distinct CDR3 sequences listed, about 15% were seen once. The sample comprised CD4+ T cells from blood. The sequence was obtained from a human donor in good health. This chain links TRBV4-2 with TRBJ2-3; the match to TRBD2 covers 7 bases. The CDR3 region is CASSQIWAGVEDTQYF. DNA for the CDR3: TGTGCCAGCAGCCAAATCTGGGCGGGAGTAGAAGATACGCAGTATTTT.